This T cell receptor beta chain was identified in a study of blood T cell repertoires in COVID-19. Resolution of symptoms, clearance, or two negative PCRs was present in recovered Cohort 3 donors. Clones were sequenced by immunoSEQ multiplex PCR, and TCRdb holds only the in-frame ones, with some missing. This sample carries about 270,000 clones, around 90% of them seen once, and the ten largest clones take approximately 1%. This TCR derives from a woman in her thirties who had recovered from COVID-19. Material for sequencing was PBMCs or T cells enriched from blood (not recorded which).

In DNA form, the CDR3 reads TGTGCCAGCAGCGTAGTGGGAGGGCCGGGAAACACCATATATTTT. Translation: CASSVVGGPGNTIYF. The chain uses TRBV9 and TRBJ1-3; no clear D gene. V lost 0 bases and J lost 4, with 11 bases in between. CDR1 is SGDLS and CDR2 is YYNGEE in the germline V gene. The CDR3 contains 15 residues.